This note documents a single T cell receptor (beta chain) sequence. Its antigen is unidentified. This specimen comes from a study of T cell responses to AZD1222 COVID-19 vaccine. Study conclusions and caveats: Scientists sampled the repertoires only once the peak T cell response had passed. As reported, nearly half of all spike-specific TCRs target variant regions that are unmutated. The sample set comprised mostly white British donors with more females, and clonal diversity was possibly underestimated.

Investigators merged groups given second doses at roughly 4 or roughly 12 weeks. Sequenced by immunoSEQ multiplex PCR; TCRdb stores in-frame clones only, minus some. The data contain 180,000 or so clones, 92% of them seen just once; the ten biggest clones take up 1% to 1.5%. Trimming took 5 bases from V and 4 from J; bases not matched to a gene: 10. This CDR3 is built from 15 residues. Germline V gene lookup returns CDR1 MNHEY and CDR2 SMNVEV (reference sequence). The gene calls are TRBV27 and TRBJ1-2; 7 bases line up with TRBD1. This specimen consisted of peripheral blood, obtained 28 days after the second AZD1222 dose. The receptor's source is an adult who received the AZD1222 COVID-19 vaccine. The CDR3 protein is CASSPGDSQFYGYTF. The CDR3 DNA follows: TGTGCCAGCAGTCCAGGGGACAGTCAGTTCTATGGCTACACCTTC.